Below are 3 T cell receptor beta chains sequenced from a single sample in a study of post-analysis software for immune sequencing data. Their antigens remain unidentified. Regarding the study as a whole: TRBV5-6, TRBV5-1 and TRBV20-1 were among five TRBV segments more frequent in patients than controls.

Unique molecular identifiers featured in each of the TCR beta cDNA libraries. TCRdb analysed the PCR reads with MiXCR anew, one entry per CDR3 protein. The sample includes 450,000 to 700,000 distinct CDR3 sequences, 44% of them seen just once. The material sequenced was blood. These receptors all stem from a girl between 10 and 17 years old with multiple sclerosis.

This clonotype was counted a few times. V is TRBV5-1 and J is TRBJ1-4, with D possibly TRBD1 on 6 matching bases. The V end lost 4 bases, the J end lost 0 bases, and 13 bases lay between the germline ends. The CDR3 contains 16 residues. Germline V gene sequence: CDR1 SGHRS, CDR2 YFSETQ. The CDR3 coding sequence is TGCGCCAGCAGCGCCCGACAGGCATCAACTAATGAAAAACTGTTTTTT. It encodes CASSARQASTNEKLFF.

A few counts support this clonotype. The chain links TRBV28 to TRBJ2-5; 8 bases agree with TRBD1. There are 14 residues in the CDR3. V gave up 4 bases and J gave up 1 base; unmatched junction bases: 2. Germline CDR1 is MDHEN and CDR2 is SYDVKM. CDR3 region: CASSSDRAQETQYF. In DNA form, the CDR3 reads TGTGCCAGCAGTTCGGACAGGGCCCAAGAGACCCAGTACTTC.

The sample holds a few counts of this clonotype. The V gene is TRBV6-1, the J gene TRBJ1-2; D not resolved. The CDR3 sequence is 14 residues long. The germline V gene has CDR1 MNHNS and CDR2 SASEGT. V lost 2 bases, J lost 4 bases, and 11 bases lay in between. CDR3 nucleotides: TGTGCCAGCAGTGAATATGAGCATCGCTATGGCTACACCTTC. Translating it yields CASSEYEHRYGYTF.